One and the same sample provided the 7 T cell receptor beta chains below, sequenced in a study of shared clonotypes between healthy human individuals. TCRdb keeps only in-frame clones here, not all; method: immunoSEQ multiplex PCR. The sample holds over a million clones, around three quarters seen once. Sequencing input: memory CD4+ T cells from PBMCs. Regarding subset: CD45RA-negative fraction. Receptor source: a man aged 18-30 years in good health. Some clones in this sample may be carry-over from other donors' samples.

The chain is built from TRBV11-2 and TRBJ2-1; the match to TRBD1 covers 11 bases. The CDR3 extends over 14 amino acids. J was trimmed by 12 bases and V by 5 bases; bases with no gene match: 9. The germline gives CDR1 SGHAT, CDR2 FQNNGV. CDR3 nucleotide sequence: TGTGCCAGCAGCCCCGGACAGGGGGCGATTTGGCAGTTCTTC. Translation: CASSPGQGAIWQFF. Variable domain in full (rest from reference TRBV11-2 and TRBJ2-1): EAGVAQSPRYKIIEKRQSVAFWCNPISGHATLYWYQQILGQGPKLLIQFQNNGVVDDSQLPKDRFSAERLKGVDSTLKIQPAKLEDSAVYLCASSPGQGAIWQFFGPGTRLTVL.

This clone has just one count. The chain combines TRBV7-6 with TRBJ2-5, with 8 bases matching TRBD1. Per the germline V gene, CDR1 is SGHVS and CDR2 is FNYEAQ. With V trimmed by 1 base and J by 1 base, 2 bases remained unmatched. The length of the CDR3 is 15 residues. DNA of the CDR3: TGTGCCAGCAGCTTAGGACAGGGGATCCAAGAGACCCAGTACTTC. Its protein product is CASSLGQGIQETQYF.

This chain uses TRBV7-9 with TRBJ2-6; the D gene is possibly TRBD2 (6 bases). The V gene lost 3 bases and the J gene lost 12 bases, with 15 bases spanning the gap. CDR1 is SEHNR and CDR2 is FQNEAQ in the germline V gene (reference sequence). The CDR3 is 14 amino acids. The CDR3 DNA sequence: TGTGCCAGCAGCTTGGGCGGGGCCGGTGGCGTCCTGACTTTC. It yields the protein CASSLGGAGGVLTF.

This rearrangement joins TRBV6-6 to TRBJ2-5; 9 nucleotides match TRBD1. Trimming took 5 bases from V and 1 from J; bases not matched to a gene: 5. The germline gives CDR1 MNHNY, CDR2 SVGAGI (reference sequence). The CDR3 length is 15 residues. The CDR3 spells CASSPRDRAQETQYF. CDR3 nucleotide sequence: TGTGCCAGCAGTCCGAGGGACAGGGCCCAAGAGACCCAGTACTTC.

This clone has only a few counts. The rearrangement joins TRBV7-2 to TRBJ2-2, with 8 bases identical to TRBD2. The V gene's germline CDR1 is SGHTA and CDR2 FQGNSA. The junction had 6 bases not matched to a gene; V was cut back by 1 base and J by 2 bases. The CDR3 extends over 17 amino acids. The CDR3 DNA sequence: TGTGCCAGCAGCTTAGGGAGCGGGAGAGGTAACACCGGGGAGCTGTTTTTT. This translates into CASSLGSGRGNTGELFF.

This clone was seen once. The V call is TRBV6-1, the J call TRBJ2-3; 10 nucleotides align to TRBD2. The length of the CDR3 is 19 residues. Losses at the gene ends were 2 bases for V and 2 bases for J; bases not matched to a gene: 13. Germline V gives CDR1 MNHNS, CDR2 SASEGT. The CDR3: CASSERPSVSGGFTDTQYF. For the CDR3, the DNA is TGTGCCAGCAGTGAAAGGCCATCGGTTAGCGGGGGGTTCACAGATACGCAGTATTTT.

The chain joins TRBV7-9 to TRBJ2-1, with D possibly TRBD2 on 6 matching bases. The CDR3 is made up of 16 amino acids. V dropped 0 bases and J dropped 10 bases, with 19 bases sitting between them. Per the germline V gene, CDR1 is SEHNR and CDR2 is FQNEAQ (reference sequence). Here the CDR3 reads CASSLASGARAREQFF. The CDR3, as DNA: TGTGCCAGCAGCTTAGCCTCGGGAGCCCGCGCTAGGGAGCAGTTCTTC. Full variable domain (rest looked up from reference TRBV7-9 and TRBJ2-1): DTGVSQNPRHKITKRGQNVTFRCDPISEHNRLYWYRQTLGQGPEFLTYFQNEAQLEKSRLLSDRFSAERPKGSFSTLEIQRTEQGDSAMYLCASSLASGARAREQFFGPGTRLTVL.